These 16 T cell receptor beta chains were sequenced from one sample in a study of human T cells and chemical hapten exposure. In TCRdb, the RACE reads were re-called with MiXCR into one record per CDR3 protein. Of about 98,000 distinct CDR3 sequences in the sample, approximately 10% were seen once. Time point denoted: pre-sensitization, week 0. Treatment given: therapeutic diphenylcyclopropenone sensitization with weekly scalp DPC. Sequences were derived from whole blood, sampled in connection with sensitization to the hapten diphenylcyclopropenone (DPC). These receptors originate from a woman in her fifties or sixties with alopecia areata. Some clones in this sample may be carry-over from other donors' samples.

This clonotype has only a few counts. The rearrangement links TRBV11-2 to TRBJ2-2; 7 nucleotides align to TRBD2. This CDR3 is 16 amino acids long. V dropped 5 bases and J dropped 6; count of bases not matched to a gene: 12. CDR1 and CDR2 from the germline V gene are SGHAT and FQNNGV. DNA for the CDR3: TGTGCCAGCAGCCCCGGACTAAACAGCGGGGCCGGGGAGCTGTTTTTT. It translates to CASSPGLNSGAGELFF. The full variable domain, in which reference TRBV11-2 and TRBJ2-2 provide the parts outside the CDR3, is EAGVAQSPRYKIIEKRQSVAFWCNPISGHATLYWYQQILGQGPKLLIQFQNNGVVDDSQLPKDRFSAERLKGVDSTLKIQPAKLEDSAVYLCASSPGLNSGAGELFFGEGSRLTVL.

This clonotype was recorded at least ten times. CDR3 DNA sequence: TGCAGTGCTAGACGACGGGGAGATAACACCGGGGAGCTGTTTTTT. Its protein product is CSARRRGDNTGELFF. J is TRBJ2-2 and V is TRBV20-1; D may be TRBD2 (5 bases). V was clipped by 2 bases and J by 2 bases, with 12 bases between them. The CDR3 extends over 15 amino acids. The germline V gene has CDR1 DFQATT and CDR2 SNEGSKA (reference sequence).

This clonotype was observed many times. This sequence joins TRBV20-1 and TRBJ1-1; D call uncertain. Trimming pared 0 bases from V and 7 bases from J, leaving 18 bases between. Germline V CDR1 and CDR2: DFQATT, SNEGSKA (reference sequence). This CDR3 region has 15 residues. CDR3 nucleotides: TGCAGTGCTAGAGATCCCTCTTCGGCAGCGAATGAAGCTTTCTTT. Residues: CSARDPSSAANEAFF.

CDR3 residues: CASSRRGTNYGYTF. As DNA, the CDR3 is TGTGCCAGCAGTCGCCGGGGCACTAACTATGGCTACACCTTC. The chain combines TRBV6-5 with TRBJ1-2; D perhaps matches TRBD1 (5 bases). Germline V gives CDR1 MNHEY, CDR2 SVGAGI. CDR3 size: 14 residues. V shed 5 bases and J shed 0 bases, with 10 bases lying between them.

The rearrangement uses TRBV7-2 and TRBJ2-3, with D possibly matching TRBD2 (5 bases). Trimming removed 4 bases at V and 0 bases at J, with 14 bases between. CDR3 size: 16 residues. Germline CDR1 is SGHTA and CDR2 is FQGNSA. DNA for the CDR3: TGTGCCAGCAGCTCCCCCCATTCGGGGAGCACAGATACGCAGTATTTT. Protein product: CASSSPHSGSTDTQYF.

This clonotype was observed at least ten times. This chain links TRBV20-1 with TRBJ2-1; D perhaps matches TRBD2 (7 bases). The CDR3 consists of 19 residues. Trimming shortened V by 0 bases and J by 2 bases, and 23 bases separated the two germline ends. Germline V CDR1 and CDR2: DFQATT, SNEGSKA (reference sequence). The CDR3 is CSARDLRGPLIPAYNEQFF. CDR3 DNA sequence: TGCAGTGCTAGAGATCTGCGGGGGCCCCTTATACCCGCCTACAATGAGCAGTTCTTC.

This clonotype was picked up many times. The rearrangement joins TRBV3-1 to TRBJ1-1, with 7 positions matching TRBD1. Germline-derived CDR1 and CDR2 are LGHDT and YNNKEL (reference sequence). The CDR3 runs to 13 residues. The J segment lost 5 bases and the V segment lost 4 bases, leaving 4 bases of the junction unmatched. CDR3 in DNA: TGTGCCAGCAGCCCCCAGGGGGTTACTGAAGCTTTCTTT. Translated: CASSPQGVTEAFF.

This clonotype has ten or more counts. V and J are TRBV7-2 and TRBJ2-7; 7 positions match TRBD1. V was clipped by 0 bases and J by 0 bases; unmatched bases: 5. CDR1 is SGHTA and CDR2 is FQGNSA in the germline V gene. There are 16 residues in the CDR3. CDR3 sequence reads: CASSLAQGTASYEQYF. Written as DNA, the CDR3 is TGTGCCAGCAGCTTAGCGCAGGGGACAGCCTCCTACGAGCAGTACTTC.

This clonotype has at least ten counts. J is TRBJ2-7 and V is TRBV27; 9 nucleotides line up with TRBD1. Germline loops: CDR1 MNHEY, CDR2 SMNVEV (reference sequence). There are 18 residues in the CDR3. J lost 4 bases, V lost 0 bases, and 13 bases had no gene match. The CDR3 protein is CASSLSPTRTGVRYEQYF. In DNA form, the CDR3 reads TGTGCCAGCAGTTTATCCCCTACCCGGACAGGGGTGAGGTACGAGCAGTACTTC.

This clonotype was counted only a few times. V gene TRBV6-2 or TRBV6-3 combines with J gene TRBJ1-4; no clear D. Germline CDR1 MNHEY, CDR2 SVGEGT. Trimming removed 4 bases at V and 5 bases at J, with 14 bases between. There are 15 residues in the CDR3. The CDR3 here is CASSWSGFINEKLFF. The CDR3 region has the DNA TGTGCCAGCAGTTGGAGCGGTTTTATCAATGAAAAACTGTTTTTT.

This clonotype turned up a few times. The chain combines TRBV7-9 with TRBJ2-3; possible D gene TRBD2, 6 bases. Germline V gene data show CDR1 as SEHNR and CDR2 as FQNEAQ (reference sequence). The CDR3 is 14 residues long. V lost 5 bases and J lost 4, with 13 bases in between. Here the CDR3 DNA reads TGTGCCAGCAGCCTGGGACTTCCCTCAGATACGCAGTATTTT. This gives the protein CASSLGLPSDTQYF.

In this sample, this clonotype turned up many times. The rearrangement links TRBV30 to TRBJ2-5, with D possibly matching TRBD2 (6 bases). Trimming removed 7 bases at V and 7 bases at J, with 13 bases between. The CDR3 consists of 11 residues. Per germline, CDR1 GTSNPN and CDR2 SVGIG (reference sequence). CDR3 sequence: CASRGSGTQYF. The CDR3 DNA reads as TGTGCCTCCCGGGGGTCCGGGACCCAGTACTTC.

This clonotype was detected many times. J is TRBJ2-2 and V is TRBV6-5; 11 bases agree with TRBD1. V lost 4 bases and J lost 4; bases outside the gene matches: 2. The CDR3 totals 15 residues. The V gene's germline CDR1 is MNHEY and CDR2 SVGAGI. The CDR3 region is CASSWDRGATGELFF. CDR3 bases: TGTGCCAGCAGTTGGGACAGGGGGGCCACCGGGGAGCTGTTTTTT.

This clonotype appeared many times. One end of the junction fails to match germline, which may point to a read error. The gene calls are TRBV18 and TRBJ1-6; no firm D call. The CDR3 sequence is 13 residues long. Germline V gives CDR1 KGHSH, CDR2 LQKENI. CDR3 loop: CASSPPLNSPLHF. CDR3 bases: TGTGCCAGCTCACCACCCCTGAATTCACCCCTCCATTTT.

In its sample, this clonotype was seen a few times. The rearrangement joins TRBV18 to TRBJ2-3, with TRBD1 as a possible D gene (6 bases). Germline V gene lookup returns CDR1 KGHSH and CDR2 LQKENI. CDR3 length: 15 residues. V was clipped by 4 bases and J by 6 bases, with 17 bases between them. CDR3 region: CASSQGHSNADTQYF. The CDR3 region has the DNA TGTGCCAGCTCACAGGGACACTCTAATGCGGATACGCAGTATTTT.

This clonotype was seen repeatedly, ten times or more. The chain is built from TRBV9 and TRBJ2-1; 8 bases align to TRBD2. Germline assignment: CDR1 SGDLS and CDR2 YYNGEE. The CDR3 covers 15 residues. Trimming took 1 base from V and 8 from J; bases not matched to a gene: 8. The CDR3 region is CASSVRGGTPDEQFF. The CDR3 region has the DNA TGTGCCAGCAGCGTACGGGGGGGGACCCCCGATGAGCAGTTCTTC.